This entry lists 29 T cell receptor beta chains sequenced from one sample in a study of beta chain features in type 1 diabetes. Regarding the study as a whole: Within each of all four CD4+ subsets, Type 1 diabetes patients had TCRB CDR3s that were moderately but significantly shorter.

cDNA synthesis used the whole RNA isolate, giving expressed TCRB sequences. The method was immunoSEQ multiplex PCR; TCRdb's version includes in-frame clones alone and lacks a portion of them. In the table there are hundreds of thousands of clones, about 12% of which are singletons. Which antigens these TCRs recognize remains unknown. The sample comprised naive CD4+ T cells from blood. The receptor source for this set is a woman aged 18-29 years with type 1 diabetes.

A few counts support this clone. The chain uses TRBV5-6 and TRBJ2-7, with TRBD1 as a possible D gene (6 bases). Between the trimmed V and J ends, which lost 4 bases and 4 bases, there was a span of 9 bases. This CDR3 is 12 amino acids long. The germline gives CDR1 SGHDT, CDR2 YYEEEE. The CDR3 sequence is CASSRTEYEQYF. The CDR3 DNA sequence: TGTGCCAGCAGCCGGACAGAGTACGAGCAGTACTTC.

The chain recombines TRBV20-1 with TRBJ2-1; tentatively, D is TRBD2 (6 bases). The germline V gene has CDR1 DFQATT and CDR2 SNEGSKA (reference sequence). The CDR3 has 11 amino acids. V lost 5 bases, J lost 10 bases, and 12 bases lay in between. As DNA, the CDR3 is TGCAGTGCTTCGACTAGAGTGGAGCAGTTCTTC. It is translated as CSASTRVEQFF.

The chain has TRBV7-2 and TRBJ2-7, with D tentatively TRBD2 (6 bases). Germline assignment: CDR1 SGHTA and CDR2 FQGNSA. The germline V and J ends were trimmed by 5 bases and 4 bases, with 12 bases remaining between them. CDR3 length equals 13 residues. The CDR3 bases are TGTGCCAGCAGCCCGAGACTAGGTTACGAGCAGTACTTC. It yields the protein CASSPRLGYEQYF.

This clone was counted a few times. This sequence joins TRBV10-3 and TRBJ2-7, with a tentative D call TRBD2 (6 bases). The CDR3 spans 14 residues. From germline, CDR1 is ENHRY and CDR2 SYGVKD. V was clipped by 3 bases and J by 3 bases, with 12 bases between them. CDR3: CAISELSGLYEQYF. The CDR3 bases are TGTGCCATCAGTGAACTTAGCGGCCTCTACGAGCAGTACTTC.

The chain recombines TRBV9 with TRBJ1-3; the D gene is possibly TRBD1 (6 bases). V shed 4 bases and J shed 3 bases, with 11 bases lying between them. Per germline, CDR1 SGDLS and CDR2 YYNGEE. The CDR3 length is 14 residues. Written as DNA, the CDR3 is TGTGCCAGCAGCCAGGGGATGGATGGAAACACCATATATTTT. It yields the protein CASSQGMDGNTIYF.

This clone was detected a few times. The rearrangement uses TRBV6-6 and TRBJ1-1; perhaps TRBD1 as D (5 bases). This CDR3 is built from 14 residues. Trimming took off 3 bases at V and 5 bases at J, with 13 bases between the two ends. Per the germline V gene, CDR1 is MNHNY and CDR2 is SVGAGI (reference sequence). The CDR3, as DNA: TGTGCCAGCAGTTATGAGGGGAGGGAGACTGAAGCTTTCTTT. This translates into CASSYEGRETEAFF.

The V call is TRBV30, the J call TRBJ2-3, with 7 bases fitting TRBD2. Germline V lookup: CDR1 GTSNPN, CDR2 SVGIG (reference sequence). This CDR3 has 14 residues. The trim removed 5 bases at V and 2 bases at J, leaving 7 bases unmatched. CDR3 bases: TGTGCCTGGGGGAGGGGACCGCACACAGATACGCAGTATTTT. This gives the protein CAWGRGPHTDTQYF.

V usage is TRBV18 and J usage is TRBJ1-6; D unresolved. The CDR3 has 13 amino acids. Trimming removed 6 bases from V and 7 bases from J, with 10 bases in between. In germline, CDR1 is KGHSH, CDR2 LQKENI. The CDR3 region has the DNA TGTGCCAGCTCCGGAGATGGAAATTCACCCCTCCACTTT. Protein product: CASSGDGNSPLHF. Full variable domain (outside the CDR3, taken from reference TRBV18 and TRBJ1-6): NAGVMQNPRHLVRRRGQEARLRCSPMKGHSHVYWYRQLPEEGLKFMVYLQKENIIDESGMPKERFSAEFPKEGPSILRIQQVVRGDSAAYFCASSGDGNSPLHFGNGTRLTVT.

The CDR3 sequence is CAWTRGPEAFF. The CDR3 bases are TGTGCCTGGACCAGGGGCCCTGAAGCTTTCTTT. The rearrangement links TRBV30 to TRBJ1-1; possibly TRBD1 for D (6 bases). V lost 4 bases and J lost 6, with 9 bases in between. Germline V gene data show CDR1 as GTSNPN and CDR2 as SVGIG (reference sequence). The CDR3 is 11 amino acids.

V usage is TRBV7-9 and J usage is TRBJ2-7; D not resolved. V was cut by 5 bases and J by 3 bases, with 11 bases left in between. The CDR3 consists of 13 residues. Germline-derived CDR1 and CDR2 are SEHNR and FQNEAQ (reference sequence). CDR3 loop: CASSQTANYEQYF. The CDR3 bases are TGTGCCAGCAGCCAAACAGCAAACTACGAGCAGTACTTC.

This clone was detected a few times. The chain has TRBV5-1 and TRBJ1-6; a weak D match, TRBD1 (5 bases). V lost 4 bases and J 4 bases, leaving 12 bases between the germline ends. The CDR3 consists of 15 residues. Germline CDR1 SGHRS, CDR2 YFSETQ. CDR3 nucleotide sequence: TGCGCCAGCAGCCTGGAGGGACTGTATAATTCACCCCTCCACTTT. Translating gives CASSLEGLYNSPLHF.

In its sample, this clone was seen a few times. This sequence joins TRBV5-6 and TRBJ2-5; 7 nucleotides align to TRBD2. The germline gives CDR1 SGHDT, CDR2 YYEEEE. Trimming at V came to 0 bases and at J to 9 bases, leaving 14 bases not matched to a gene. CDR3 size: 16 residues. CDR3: CASSLGMKGTRGAQYF. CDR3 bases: TGTGCCAGCAGCTTGGGGATGAAGGGCACTCGGGGGGCCCAGTACTTC.

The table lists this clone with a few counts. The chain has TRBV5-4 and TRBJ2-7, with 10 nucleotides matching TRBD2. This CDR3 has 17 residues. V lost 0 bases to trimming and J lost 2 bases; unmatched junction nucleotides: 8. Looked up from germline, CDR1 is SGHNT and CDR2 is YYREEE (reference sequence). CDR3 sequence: CASSLAPGLANPYEQYF. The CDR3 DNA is TGTGCCAGCAGCTTGGCCCCGGGACTAGCGAACCCCTACGAGCAGTACTTC.

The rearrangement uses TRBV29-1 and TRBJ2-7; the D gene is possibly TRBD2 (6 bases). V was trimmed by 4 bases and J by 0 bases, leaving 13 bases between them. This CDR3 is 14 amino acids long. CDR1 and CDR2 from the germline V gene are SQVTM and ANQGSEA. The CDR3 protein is CSVAIRESSYEQYF. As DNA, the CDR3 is TGCAGCGTTGCTATCCGGGAGAGCTCCTACGAGCAGTACTTC.

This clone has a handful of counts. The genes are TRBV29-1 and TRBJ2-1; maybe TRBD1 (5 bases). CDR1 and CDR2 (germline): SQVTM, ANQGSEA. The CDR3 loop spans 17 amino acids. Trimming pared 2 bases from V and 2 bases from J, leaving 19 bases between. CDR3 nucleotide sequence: TGCAGCGTTGAACCCCTTGGGGCCCGCGGAACCTACAATGAGCAGTTCTTC. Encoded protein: CSVEPLGARGTYNEQFF.

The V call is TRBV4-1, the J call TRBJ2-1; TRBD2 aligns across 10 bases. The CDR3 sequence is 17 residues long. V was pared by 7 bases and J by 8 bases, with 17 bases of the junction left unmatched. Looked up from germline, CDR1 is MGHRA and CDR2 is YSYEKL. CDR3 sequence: CASTTSMIAGGLDEQFF. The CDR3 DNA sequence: TGCGCCAGCACTACCAGCATGATAGCGGGAGGTTTAGATGAGCAGTTCTTC.

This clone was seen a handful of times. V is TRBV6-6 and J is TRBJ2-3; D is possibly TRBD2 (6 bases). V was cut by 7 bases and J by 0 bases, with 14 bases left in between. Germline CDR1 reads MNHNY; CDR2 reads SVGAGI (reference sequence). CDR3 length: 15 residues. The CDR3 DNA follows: TGTGCCAGCAATACACGGGGGACTAGCACAGATACGCAGTATTTT. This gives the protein CASNTRGTSTDTQYF.

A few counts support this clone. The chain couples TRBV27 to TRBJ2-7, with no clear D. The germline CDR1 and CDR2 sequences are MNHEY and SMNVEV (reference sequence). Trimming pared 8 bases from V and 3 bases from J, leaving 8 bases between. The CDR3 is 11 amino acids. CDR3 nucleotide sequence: TGTGCCAGCTCCACTGGCTACGAGCAGTACTTC. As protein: CASSTGYEQYF.

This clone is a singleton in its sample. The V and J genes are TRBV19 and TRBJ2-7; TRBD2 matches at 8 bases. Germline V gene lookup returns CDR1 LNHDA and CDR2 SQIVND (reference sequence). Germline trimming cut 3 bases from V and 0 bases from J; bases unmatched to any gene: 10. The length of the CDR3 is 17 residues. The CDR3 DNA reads TGTGCCAGTAGTATCACGACCGGGGGGGTCAGCTCCTACGAGCAGTACTTC. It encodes CASSITTGGVSSYEQYF.

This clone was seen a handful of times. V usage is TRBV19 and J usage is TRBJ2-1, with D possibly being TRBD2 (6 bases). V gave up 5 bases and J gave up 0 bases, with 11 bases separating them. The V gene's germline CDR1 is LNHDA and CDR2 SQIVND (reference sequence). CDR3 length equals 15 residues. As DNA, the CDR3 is TGTGCCAGTAGTCCACCGACTAGCTCCTACAATGAGCAGTTCTTC. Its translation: CASSPPTSSYNEQFF.

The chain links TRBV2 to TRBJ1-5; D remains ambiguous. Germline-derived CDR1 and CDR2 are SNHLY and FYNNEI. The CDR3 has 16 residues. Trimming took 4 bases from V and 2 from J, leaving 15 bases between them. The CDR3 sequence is CASSGEVTYRNQPQHF. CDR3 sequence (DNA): TGTGCCAGCAGTGGTGAGGTTACGTATCGCAATCAGCCCCAGCATTTT.

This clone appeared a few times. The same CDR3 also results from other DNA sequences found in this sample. CDR3 bases: TGTGCCAGCAGCTTAGTGGCTAGCGGGGGCCAAGAGACCCAGTACTTC. As protein: CASSLVASGGQETQYF. The rearrangement joins TRBV7-2 to TRBJ2-5; 10 bases are a match to TRBD2. CDR3 length: 16 residues. The germline CDR1 and CDR2 sequences are SGHTA and FQGNSA. V was clipped by 1 base and J by 1 base; unmatched bases: 3.

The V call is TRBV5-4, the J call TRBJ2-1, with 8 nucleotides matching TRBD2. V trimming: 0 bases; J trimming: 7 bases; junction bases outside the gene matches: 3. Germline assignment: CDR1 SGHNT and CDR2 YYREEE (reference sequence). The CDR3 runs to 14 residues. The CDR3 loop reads CASSLALAANEQFF. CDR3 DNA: TGTGCCAGCAGCTTGGCACTAGCGGCAAATGAGCAGTTCTTC.

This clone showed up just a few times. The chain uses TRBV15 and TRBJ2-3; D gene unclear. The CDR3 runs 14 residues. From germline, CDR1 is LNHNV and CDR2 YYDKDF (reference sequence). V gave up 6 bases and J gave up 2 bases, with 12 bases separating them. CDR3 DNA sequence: TGTGCCACCAGTTACAGCCCAGACACAGATACGCAGTATTTT. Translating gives CATSYSPDTDTQYF.

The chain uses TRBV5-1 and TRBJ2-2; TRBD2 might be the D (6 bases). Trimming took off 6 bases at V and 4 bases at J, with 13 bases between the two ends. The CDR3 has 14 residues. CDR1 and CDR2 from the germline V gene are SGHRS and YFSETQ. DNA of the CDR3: TGCGCCAGCACCACCGTGGGGGGCACCGGGGAGCTGTTTTTT. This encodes CASTTVGGTGELFF.

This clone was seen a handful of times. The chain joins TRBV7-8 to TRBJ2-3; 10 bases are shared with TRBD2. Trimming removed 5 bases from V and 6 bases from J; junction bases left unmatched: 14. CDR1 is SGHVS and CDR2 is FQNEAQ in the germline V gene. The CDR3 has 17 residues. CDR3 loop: CASSPRVTSGKLDTQYF. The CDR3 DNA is TGTGCCAGCAGCCCCCGGGTCACTAGCGGGAAGTTGGATACGCAGTATTTT.

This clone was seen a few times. In DNA, the CDR3 is TGTGCCAGCAGTGCCCCCCCCACAGAATACAATGAGCAGTTCTTC. Encoded protein: CASSAPPTEYNEQFF. The V call is TRBV28, the J call TRBJ2-1; D unresolved. V lost 5 bases to trimming and J lost 4 bases, with 15 bases between them. CDR1 is MDHEN and CDR2 is SYDVKM in the germline V gene. The CDR3 runs 15 residues.

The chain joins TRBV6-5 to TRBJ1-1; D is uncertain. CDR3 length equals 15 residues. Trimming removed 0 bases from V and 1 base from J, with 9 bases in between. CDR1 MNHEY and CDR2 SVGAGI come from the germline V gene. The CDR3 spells CASSYSELRNTEAFF. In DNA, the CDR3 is TGTGCCAGCAGTTACTCGGAGTTGAGGAACACTGAAGCTTTCTTT.

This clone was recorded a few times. CDR3 amino acids: CASSLGEGNYGYTF. The CDR3, as DNA: TGTGCCAGCAGCTTAGGGGAGGGAAACTATGGCTACACCTTC. This chain uses TRBV7-8 with TRBJ1-2, with D unresolved. The CDR3 runs to 14 residues. Germline V CDR1 and CDR2: SGHVS, FQNEAQ. Trimming stripped 1 base from V and 2 bases from J, with 8 bases between.